The 2 T cell receptor beta chains reported below all come from one sample, sequenced in a study of graft-versus-host responses after intestinal transplantation (dated by TCRdb to the early 2020s). The method behind the library was the immunoSEQ multiplex PCR assay. The table comes from immuneACCESS by way of TCRdb, which keeps in-frame sequences with V and J called. Part of the clones is missing from these tables; in studies checked, under half for an unresolved V gene and the rest for unknown reasons. The sample yields approximately 92,000 clones; approximately 90% were counted once. Of the sample, under 6.5% is held by the ten largest clones. Explained via the paper, the time point label denotes: cells obtained before transplantation from donor or recipient. Their cognate antigens are unknown. The sample in question was unstimulated CD8+ T cells sorted from spleen or lymph node cells, obtained before intestinal transplant. The receptors were sampled from a human donor who received an intestinal transplant.

This chain links TRBV9 with TRBJ2-5, with D possibly matching TRBD1 (6 bases). Germline-derived CDR1 and CDR2 are SGDLS and YYNGEE. The CDR3 runs to 15 residues. Trimming left V 0 bases short and J 2 bases short, with 11 bases between. The CDR3 DNA reads TGTGCCAGCAGCGTAGGGGGGACATTACAAGAGACCCAGTACTTC. Translated, it gives CASSVGGTLQETQYF.

This chain connects TRBV7-6 to TRBJ2-2; maybe TRBD2 (6 bases). CDR1 is SGHVS, CDR2 FNYEAQ, per germline. Trimming shortened V by 1 base and J by 5 bases, and 14 bases separated the two germline ends. The CDR3 runs 16 residues. The CDR3: CASSLVLAHRTGELFF. DNA of the CDR3: TGTGCCAGCAGCTTAGTACTAGCCCATCGAACCGGGGAGCTGTTTTTT.